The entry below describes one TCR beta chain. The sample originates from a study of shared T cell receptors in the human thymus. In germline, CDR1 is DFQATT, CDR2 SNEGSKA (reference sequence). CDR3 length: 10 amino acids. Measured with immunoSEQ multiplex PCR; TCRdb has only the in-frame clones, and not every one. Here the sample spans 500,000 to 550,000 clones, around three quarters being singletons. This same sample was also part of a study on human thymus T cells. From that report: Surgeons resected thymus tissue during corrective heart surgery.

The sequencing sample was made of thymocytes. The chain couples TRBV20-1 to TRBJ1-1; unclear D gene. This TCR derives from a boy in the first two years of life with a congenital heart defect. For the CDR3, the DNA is TGCAGCCCGAGTACCCCGGGGGCTTTCTTT. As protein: CSPSTPGAFF.